This paragraph covers one T cell receptor (beta chain) sequence. Its antigen is still unknown. This CDR3 is built from 13 residues. Trimming cost V 11 bases and J 4 bases, with 15 bases left between them. Germline assignment: CDR1 SGHTA and CDR2 FQGTGA. The source of the sample is a study of T cell responses to AZD1222 COVID-19 vaccine. Here immunoSEQ multiplex PCR was the method, and the copy in TCRdb shows in-frame clones only, minus some. The profile shows tens of thousands of clones, 87% of them singletons. General study points: Close to half of spike-specific TCRs reportedly recognize unmutated variant regions. Regions 160-218 and 743-854 held dominance among vaccine-associated CD4 TCRs, which spanned spike. Among the donors, most were white British and more were female, and clonal diversity was possibly underestimated.

The rearrangement uses TRBV7-3 and TRBJ1-3; tentative D call: TRBD1 (5 bases). The source material was peripheral blood, sampled on day 0 of AZD1222 vaccination. The clonotype was recovered from an adult in good health. In nucleotides, the CDR3 is TGTGCCTCCTCCCCCCGGGACGGAAACACCATATATTTT. Translation: CASSPRDGNTIYF.